Below, 10 T cell receptor beta chains from the same sample are listed, as sequenced in a study of T cells in Graves' hyperthyroidism and ophthalmopathy. TCR beta CDR3 sequences were amplified from RNA transcripts. Researchers ran a first-round RT-PCR on the TCR CDR3 using the HTBI primer set. TCRdb re-analysed the multiplex PCR reads in MiXCR, keeping a single row per CDR3 protein. The repertoire holds around 690,000 distinct CDR3 sequences, with about a fifth as singletons. Sequenced sample: blood. The origin of the receptors is a young man with Graves' ophthalmopathy.

The chain uses TRBV4-3 and TRBJ1-3; D is unresolved. CDR1 LGHNA and CDR2 YSLEER come from the germline V gene. The CDR3 is made up of 14 amino acids. V lost 0 bases, J lost 4 bases, and 7 bases lay in between. The CDR3 sequence is CASSQDHGGNTIYF. CDR3 bases: TGCGCCAGCAGCCAAGATCACGGAGGAAACACCATATATTTT.

The chain links TRBV9 to TRBJ2-3; 10 bases are a match to TRBD2. Germline V gene lookup returns CDR1 SGDLS and CDR2 YYNGEE. The CDR3 is 19 residues long. J was trimmed by 1 base and V by 0 bases; bases with no gene match: 11. CDR3 in amino acids: CASSVGPSGSIIGTDTQYF. CDR3 nucleotide sequence: TGTGCCAGCAGCGTAGGGCCTAGCGGGAGTATTATAGGCACAGATACGCAGTATTTT.

This rearrangement joins TRBV30 to TRBJ1-1, with 11 bases that match TRBD1. V gave up 4 bases and J gave up 4 bases; unmatched junction bases: 5. Germline V lookup: CDR1 GTSNPN, CDR2 SVGIG (reference sequence). The CDR3 covers 14 residues. CDR3: CAWKAGTGGTEAFF. In DNA, the CDR3 is TGTGCCTGGAAGGCTGGGACAGGGGGCACTGAAGCTTTCTTT.

Many counts were recorded for this clonotype. This chain links TRBV6-2 or TRBV6-3 with TRBJ2-7; 9 positions match TRBD2. The CDR3 spans 16 residues. V dropped 0 bases and J dropped 7; count of bases not matched to a gene: 10. The germline V gene has CDR1 MNHEY and CDR2 SVGEGT. CDR3 bases: TGTGCCAGCAGTTACTCGAAGGCGGGAGGGCCGGGAGAGCAGTACTTC. Translation gives CASSYSKAGGPGEQYF.

The chain uses TRBV7-9 and TRBJ2-1, with no clear D. Germline values: CDR1 SEHNR, CDR2 FQNEAQ (reference sequence). With 3 bases removed from V and 8 bases from J, the gap between germline ends came to 14 bases. The length of the CDR3 is 14 residues. The DNA for the CDR3 is TGTGCCAGCAGCTTCAGTAAGGGCCGGGATGAGCAGTTCTTC. This codes for CASSFSKGRDEQFF.

This sequence joins TRBV6-1 and TRBJ2-1, with D possibly matching TRBD2 (6 bases). Germline V gene sequence: CDR1 MNHNS, CDR2 SASEGT. The CDR3 consists of 12 residues. V was cut by 6 bases and J by 5 bases, with 8 bases left in between. The CDR3 nucleotides are TGTGCCAGCAGCAGGAGGGACAATGAGCAGTTCTTC. The encoded protein is CASSRRDNEQFF.

This clonotype showed up many times. The chain employs TRBV5-1 and TRBJ2-3, with TRBD1 identical over 12 bases. With V trimmed by 3 bases and J by 2 bases, 4 bases remained unmatched. CDR1 SGHRS and CDR2 YFSETQ come from the germline V gene. The CDR3 consists of 16 residues. This CDR3 is CASSSGTGGFTDTQYF. The DNA of the CDR3 is TGCGCCAGCAGCTCCGGGACAGGGGGCTTCACAGATACGCAGTATTTT.

The gene calls are TRBV15 and TRBJ2-4, with D unclear. Germline assignment: CDR1 LNHNV and CDR2 YYDKDF (reference sequence). The CDR3 has 13 residues. The V end lost 9 bases, the J end lost 6 bases, and 15 bases lay between the germline ends. The CDR3 DNA reads TGTGCCACTAGCCCCTACGCTACAAACATTCAGTACTTC. This translates into CATSPYATNIQYF. The full variable domain, completed using reference TRBV15 and TRBJ2-4, is DAMVIQNPRYQVTQFGKPVTLSCSQTLNHNVMYWYQQKSSQAPKLLFHYYDKDFNNEADTPDNFQSRRPNTSFCFLDIRSPGLGDTAMYLCATSPYATNIQYFGAGTRLSVL.

The chain carries TRBV20-1 and TRBJ1-6; possibly TRBD1 for D (5 bases). The germline CDR1 and CDR2 sequences are DFQATT and SNEGSKA (reference sequence). V was trimmed by 6 bases and J by 8 bases, leaving 20 bases between them. The CDR3 contains 15 residues. CDR3 DNA: TGCAGTGCCACCTACGGGGGGGGATGGGATTCACCCCTCCACTTT. Translating it yields CSATYGGGWDSPLHF.

This clonotype was observed at least ten times. This chain joins TRBV19 and TRBJ1-1; D gene uncertain. From germline, CDR1 is LNHDA and CDR2 SQIVND (reference sequence). CDR3 length: 16 amino acids. V was clipped by 3 bases and J by 3 bases, with 17 bases between them. The CDR3 DNA is TGTGCCAGTAGTATGGCCGGGAGCGGGTTTTACACTGAAGCTTTCTTT. The encoded protein is CASSMAGSGFYTEAFF. Full variable domain (remainder filled in from reference TRBV19 and TRBJ1-1): DGGITQSPKYLFRKEGQNVTLSCEQNLNHDAMYWYRQDPGQGLRLIYYSQIVNDFQKGDIAEGYSVSREKKESFPLTVTSAQKNPTAFYLCASSMAGSGFYTEAFFGQGTRLTVV.